This entry is about one TCR beta chain. The antigen remains unidentified. These data are taken from a study of T-cell memory formation after mild COVID-19. Study-level findings and limits: Clones that got smaller from day 15 to 85 had even CD4/CD8, while clones growing later tipped toward CD4+. Whether day 37 second-wave clones are SARS-CoV-2-specific was not confirmed. Researchers report contracting CD4+ clones mostly in CM and EM, with CD8+ clones in EMRA.

Germline CDR1 SGDLS, CDR2 YYNGEE. There are 17 residues in the CDR3. With 3 bases clipped from V and 5 bases from J, the junction kept 7 bases outside the gene matches. MiXCR, run by TCRdb on the 5' RACE reads, gives a single entry per CDR3 protein. The repertoire has 70,000 to 95,000 distinct CDR3 sequences, 9.5% to 15% of them found once; the top ten carry 41%. This TCR came from a man between 18 and 29 years old who had mild COVID-19 (a few samples of this study predate the infection). Cell type and time point are not known. The rearrangement links TRBV9 to TRBJ2-2, with 13 bases that match TRBD2. What was sequenced was PBMCs or a T cell subset sorted from them (not recorded which). The CDR3 loop is CASSEPTSGGFTGELFF. The CDR3 nucleotides are TGTGCCAGCAGCGAGCCGACTAGCGGGGGGTTTACCGGGGAGCTGTTTTTT.